The clone carrying this T cell receptor beta chain was recorded many times. 1 million sorted CD4+ or CD8+ T cells made each library. The data belong to a study of neurological immune-mediated disorders. Trimming at V came to 8 bases and at J to 0 bases, leaving 16 bases not matched to a gene. CDR1 SGHTA and CDR2 FQGNSA come from the germline V gene. This CDR3 has 18 residues. TCRdb fed the 5' RACE reads into MiXCR, producing one record per CDR3 protein. The sample consists of roughly 15,000 distinct CDR3 sequences, around 3.4% of them appearing once. The chain employs TRBV7-2 and TRBJ1-3, with 7 bases fitting TRBD1. This clonotype was obtained from a woman in her forties in good health. Sequencing used CD8+ T cells from blood. The CDR3 reads CASANPGEGARSGNTIYF. CDR3 in DNA: TGTGCCAGCGCGAACCCGGGGGAGGGGGCTCGCTCTGGAAACACCATATATTTT.